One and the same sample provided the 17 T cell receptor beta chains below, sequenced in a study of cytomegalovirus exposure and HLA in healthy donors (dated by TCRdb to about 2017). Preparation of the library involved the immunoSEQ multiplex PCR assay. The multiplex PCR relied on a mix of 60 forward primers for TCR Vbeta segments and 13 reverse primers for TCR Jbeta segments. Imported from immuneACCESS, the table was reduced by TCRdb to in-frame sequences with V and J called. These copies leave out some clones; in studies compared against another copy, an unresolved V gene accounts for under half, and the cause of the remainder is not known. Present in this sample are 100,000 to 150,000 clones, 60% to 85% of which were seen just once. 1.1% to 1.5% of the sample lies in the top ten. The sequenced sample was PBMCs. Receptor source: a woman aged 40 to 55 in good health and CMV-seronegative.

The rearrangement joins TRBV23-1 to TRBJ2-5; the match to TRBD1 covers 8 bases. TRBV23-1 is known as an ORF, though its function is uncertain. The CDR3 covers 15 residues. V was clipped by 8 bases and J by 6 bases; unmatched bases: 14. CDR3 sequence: CASGARGQGGKTQYF. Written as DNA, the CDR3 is TGCGCCAGCGGGGCTCGCGGACAGGGTGGAAAGACCCAGTACTTC.

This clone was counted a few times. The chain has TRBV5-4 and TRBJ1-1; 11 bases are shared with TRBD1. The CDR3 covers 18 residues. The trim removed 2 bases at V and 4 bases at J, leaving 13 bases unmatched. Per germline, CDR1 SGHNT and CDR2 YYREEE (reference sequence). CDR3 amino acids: CASSLEPGQGVGGTEAFF. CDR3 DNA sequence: TGTGCCAGCAGCTTAGAACCGGGACAGGGGGTTGGGGGCACTGAAGCTTTCTTT.

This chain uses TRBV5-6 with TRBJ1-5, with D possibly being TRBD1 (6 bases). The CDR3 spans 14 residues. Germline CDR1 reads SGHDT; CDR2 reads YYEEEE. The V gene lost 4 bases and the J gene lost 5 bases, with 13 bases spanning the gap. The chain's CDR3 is CASSVGSGDQPQHF. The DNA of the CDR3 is TGTGCCAGCAGCGTGGGGTCAGGGGATCAGCCCCAGCATTTT.

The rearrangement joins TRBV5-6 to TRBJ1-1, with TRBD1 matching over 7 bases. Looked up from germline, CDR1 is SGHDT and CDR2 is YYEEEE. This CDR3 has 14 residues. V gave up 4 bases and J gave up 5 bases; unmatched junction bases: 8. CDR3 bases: TGTGCCAGCAGCGGGCCAGGGGGTGAAACTGAAGCTTTCTTT. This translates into CASSGPGGETEAFF.

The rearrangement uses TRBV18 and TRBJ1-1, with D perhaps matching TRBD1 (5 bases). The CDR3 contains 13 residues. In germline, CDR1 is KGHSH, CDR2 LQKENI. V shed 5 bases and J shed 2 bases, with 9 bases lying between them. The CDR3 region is CASSSTGNTEAFF. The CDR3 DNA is TGTGCCAGCTCATCCACAGGAAACACTGAAGCTTTCTTT.

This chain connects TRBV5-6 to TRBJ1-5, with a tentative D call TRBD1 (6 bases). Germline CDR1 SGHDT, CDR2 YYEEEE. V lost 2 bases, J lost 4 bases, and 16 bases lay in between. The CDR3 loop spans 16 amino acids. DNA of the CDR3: TGTGCCAGCAGCTTCTTTGGGAGGGGGAATAATCAGCCCCAGCATTTT. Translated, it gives CASSFFGRGNNQPQHF.

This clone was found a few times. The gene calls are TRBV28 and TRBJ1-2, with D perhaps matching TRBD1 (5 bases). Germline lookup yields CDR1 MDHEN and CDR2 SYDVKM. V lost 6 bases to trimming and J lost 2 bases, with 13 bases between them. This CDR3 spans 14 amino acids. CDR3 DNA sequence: TGTGCCAGCAGCTCCCATGGGGCGAACTATGGCTACACCTTC. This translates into CASSSHGANYGYTF.

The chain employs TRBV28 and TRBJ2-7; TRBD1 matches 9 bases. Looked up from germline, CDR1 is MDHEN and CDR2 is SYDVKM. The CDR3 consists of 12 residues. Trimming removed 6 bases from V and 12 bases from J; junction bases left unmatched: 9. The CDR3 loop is CASSRRTGVPYF. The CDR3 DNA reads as TGTGCCAGCAGCCGCAGGACAGGGGTGCCGTACTTC.

The CDR3 reads CASSARQGYGYTF. The CDR3 nucleotides are TGTGCCAGCAGTGCCCGACAGGGTTATGGCTACACCTTC. The genes are TRBV2 and TRBJ1-2, with TRBD1 identical over 7 bases. Germline V lookup: CDR1 SNHLY, CDR2 FYNNEI. With V trimmed by 4 bases and J by 5 bases, 4 bases remained unmatched. The CDR3 is made up of 13 amino acids.

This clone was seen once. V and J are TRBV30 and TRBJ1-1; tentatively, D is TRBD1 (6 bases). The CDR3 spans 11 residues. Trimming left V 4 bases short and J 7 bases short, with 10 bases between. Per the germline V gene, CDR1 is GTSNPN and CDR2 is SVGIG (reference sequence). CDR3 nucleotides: TGTGCCTGGACGGGGGGGCTTGAAGCTTTCTTT. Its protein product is CAWTGGLEAFF.

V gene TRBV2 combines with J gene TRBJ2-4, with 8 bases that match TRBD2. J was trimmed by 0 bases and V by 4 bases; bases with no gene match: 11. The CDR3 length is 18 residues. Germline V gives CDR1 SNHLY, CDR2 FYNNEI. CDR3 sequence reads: CASSVWLAGSLAKNIQYF. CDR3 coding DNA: TGTGCCAGCAGTGTGTGGCTAGCGGGTTCCCTAGCCAAAAACATTCAGTACTTC. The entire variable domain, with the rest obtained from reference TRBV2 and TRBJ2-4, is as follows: EPEVTQTPSHQVTQMGQEVILRCVPISNHLYFYWYRQILGQKVEFLVSFYNNEISEKSEIFDDQFSVERPDGSNFTLKIRSTKLEDSAMYFCASSVWLAGSLAKNIQYFGAGTRLSVL.

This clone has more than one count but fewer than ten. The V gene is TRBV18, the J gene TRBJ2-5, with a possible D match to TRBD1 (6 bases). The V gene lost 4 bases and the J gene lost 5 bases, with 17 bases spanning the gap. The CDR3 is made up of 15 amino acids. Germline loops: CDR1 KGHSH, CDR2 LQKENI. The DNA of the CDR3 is TGTGCCAGCTCACGAACAACACAGGGCGAGGAGACCCAGTACTTC. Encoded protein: CASSRTTQGEETQYF.

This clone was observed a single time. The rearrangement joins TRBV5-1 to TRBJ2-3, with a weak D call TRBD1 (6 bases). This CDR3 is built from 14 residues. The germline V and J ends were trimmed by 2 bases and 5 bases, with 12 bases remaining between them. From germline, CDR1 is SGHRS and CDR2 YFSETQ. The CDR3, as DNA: TGCGCCAGCAGCTTTAACCGGGACATAGATACGCAGTATTTT. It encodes CASSFNRDIDTQYF. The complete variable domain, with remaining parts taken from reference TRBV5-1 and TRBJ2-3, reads KAGVTQTPRYLIKTRGQQVTLSCSPISGHRSVSWYQQTPGQGLQFLFEYFSETQRNKGNFPGRFSGRQFSNSRSEMNVSTLELGDSALYLCASSFNRDIDTQYFGPGTRLTVL.

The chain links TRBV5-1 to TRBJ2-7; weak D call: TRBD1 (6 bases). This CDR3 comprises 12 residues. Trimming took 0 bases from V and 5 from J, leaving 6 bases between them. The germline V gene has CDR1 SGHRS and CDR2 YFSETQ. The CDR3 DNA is TGCGCCAGCAGCTTGGACAGGGACGAGCAGTACTTC. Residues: CASSLDRDEQYF.

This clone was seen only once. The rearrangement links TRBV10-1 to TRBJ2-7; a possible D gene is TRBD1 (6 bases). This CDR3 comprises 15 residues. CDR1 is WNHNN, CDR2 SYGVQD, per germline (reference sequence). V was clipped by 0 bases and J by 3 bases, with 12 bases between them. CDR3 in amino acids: CASSESLGASYEQYF. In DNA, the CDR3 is TGCGCCAGCAGTGAGTCATTGGGGGCAAGCTACGAGCAGTACTTC.

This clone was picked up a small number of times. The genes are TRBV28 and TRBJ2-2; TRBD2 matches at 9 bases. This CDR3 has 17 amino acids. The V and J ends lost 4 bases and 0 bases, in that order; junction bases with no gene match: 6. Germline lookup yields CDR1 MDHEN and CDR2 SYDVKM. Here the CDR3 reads CASSSLPSGTNTGELFF. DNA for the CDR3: TGTGCCAGCAGTTCCCTCCCTAGCGGGACGAACACCGGGGAGCTGTTTTTT.

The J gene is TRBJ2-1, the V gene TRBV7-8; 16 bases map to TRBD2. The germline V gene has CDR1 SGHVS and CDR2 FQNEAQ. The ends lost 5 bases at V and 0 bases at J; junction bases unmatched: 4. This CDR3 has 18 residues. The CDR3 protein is CASSPGLAGGYSYNEQFF. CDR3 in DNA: TGTGCCAGCAGCCCGGGACTAGCGGGGGGGTACTCCTACAATGAGCAGTTCTTC.